What follows is one T cell receptor beta chain and its context. The sample belongs to a study of blood T cell repertoires in COVID-19. The data were produced by immunoSEQ multiplex PCR, yet TCRdb's version contains in-frame clones alone and is incomplete. This sample has about 400,000 clones, with nearly 90% found just once. The sequencing sample was made of PBMCs or T cells enriched from blood (not recorded which). The origin of this receptor is a woman under 30 with acute COVID-19.

The CDR3 nucleotides read TGCAGCGTCGGACAGGGGCGCAACAACACTGAAGCTTTCTTT. Translating gives CSVGQGRNNTEAFF. The chain uses TRBV29-1 and TRBJ1-1, with TRBD1 matching over 9 bases. Germline CDR1 and CDR2: SQVTM and ANQGSEA. The CDR3 consists of 14 residues. With 6 bases clipped from V and 2 bases from J, the junction kept 7 bases outside the gene matches.